A selection of T cell receptor beta chains follows, all from one sample in a study of cytomegalovirus exposure and HLA in healthy donors. The method was immunoSEQ multiplex PCR; TCRdb's version includes in-frame clones alone and lacks a portion of them. This sample yields 150,000 or so clones, of which around 84% are seen a single time; 1.9% belongs to the top ten. The sample taken for sequencing was PBMCs. Receptor source: a man aged 18 to 30 in good health and CMV-seronegative. The CDR3 runs from the conserved cysteine through the conserved F or W. The D gene is left open where the match is weak. Clone size is not always given. Where it is, it says once, few, many or a class for expanded clones.

V,J,size,D,DNA,CDR3
TRBV14,TRBJ1-4,NA,TRBD1,TGTGCCAGCAGACGACAGGGGAAGGGTGAAAAACTGTTTTTT,CASRRQGKGEKLFF
TRBV7-9,TRBJ1-1,NA,NA,TGTGCCAGCACGATTCAGGGTCTGTACACTGAAGCTTTCTTT,CASTIQGLYTEAFF
TRBV5-1,TRBJ1-2,NA,TRBD1,TGCGCCAGCAGCCCGGCAACCGGGACAGGGGCTCACTATGGCTACACCTTC,CASSPATGTGAHYGYTF
TRBV7-8,TRBJ2-3,NA,NA,TGTGCCAGCAGCCCAACTAGCCCCCCCACAGATACGCAGTATTTT,CASSPTSPPTDTQYF
TRBV28,TRBJ1-5,NA,TRBD1,TGTGCCTGCACCGGGACAGGGAGCAATCAGCCCCAGCATTTT,CACTGTGSNQPQHF
TRBV5-8,TRBJ1-5,NA,NA,TGTGCCAGCAGCTTTCCGGGGGGGCCCAATCAGCCCCAGCATTTT,CASSFPGGPNQPQHF
TRBV7-9,TRBJ2-7,NA,TRBD1,TGTGCCAGCAGCTATCCGGGACAGATTTACGAGCAGTACTTC,CASSYPGQIYEQYF
TRBV2,TRBJ2-1,NA,TRBD2,TGTGCCAGCAGTGAAATGGGACTAGCGGGGGCGAACTCCTACAATGAGCAGTTCTTC,CASSEMGLAGANSYNEQFF
TRBV29-1,TRBJ2-3,NA,TRBD2,TGCAGCGTGGGAGGGGTTCCCACAGATACGCAGTATTTT,CSVGGVPTDTQYF
TRBV7-9,TRBJ2-4,NA,TRBD2,TGTGCCAGCAGCTTAGATGGAAACGGGAGGGACATTCAGTACTTC,CASSLDGNGRDIQYF
TRBV7-2,TRBJ2-2,NA,NA,TGTGCCAGCAGCTTAGCGACTAGTCTAGTCCCCGGGGAGCTGTTTTTT,CASSLATSLVPGELFF
TRBV9,TRBJ2-5,NA,TRBD2,TGTGCCAGCAGCGTAGGAGTAGCGGGAGGATGGGAAGAGACCCAGTACTTC,CASSVGVAGGWEETQYF
TRBV15,TRBJ2-7,NA,TRBD2,TGTGCCACCAGCCGGATTAGAGCGGGAGGACGTCTTTCCTACGAGCAGTACTTC,CATSRIRAGGRLSYEQYF
TRBV6-6,TRBJ2-6,NA,NA,TGTGCCAGCAGTTACAGGTGGGGCACTGGGGCCAACGTCCTGACTTTC,CASSYRWGTGANVLTF
TRBV2,TRBJ2-4,NA,TRBD1,TGTGCCAGCAGTTTGCCAGGGGGTTGGGTCAAAAACATTCAGTACTTC,CASSLPGGWVKNIQYF
TRBV6-5,TRBJ2-2,few,TRBD2,TGTGCCAGCATGGCTAGCGGGAACACCGGGGAGCTGTTTTTT,CASMASGNTGELFF
TRBV5-1,TRBJ2-1,NA,TRBD2,TGCGCCAGCAGAGAACGGGGGGGCGGGAGTGAGCAGTTCTTC,CASRERGGGSEQFF
TRBV7-7,TRBJ2-5,NA,NA,TGTGCTAGCAGCTTAGATCCTCAGGGAAATAGCCCCACGACCCAGTACTTC,CASSLDPQGNSPTTQYF
TRBV5-6,TRBJ2-1,NA,NA,TGTGCCAGCAGCTCTACAGGGCGTGAGCAGTTCTTC,CASSSTGREQFF
TRBV2,TRBJ2-3,NA,NA,TGTGCCAGCAGTGGACAGGTTCCCACAGATACGCAGTATTTT,CASSGQVPTDTQYF
TRBV6-4,TRBJ2-1,NA,TRBD2,TGTGCCAGCAGTGTTAGCGGGAGCTCCTACAATGAGCAGTTCTTC,CASSVSGSSYNEQFF
TRBV19,TRBJ1-5,NA,TRBD1,TGTGCCAGTAGTATCCGGACAGGAGCAAATCAGCCCCAGCATTTT,CASSIRTGANQPQHF
TRBV9,TRBJ2-7,NA,TRBD2,TGTGCCAGCAGCGAACTAGCGGGAGCCCGTTTGGGTGAGCAGTACTTC,CASSELAGARLGEQYF
TRBV7-9,TRBJ2-2,NA,TRBD2,TGTGCCAGCAGCCCCGGGACTAGCGGCTACAAGAACACCGGGGAGCTGTTTTTT,CASSPGTSGYKNTGELFF
TRBV5-1,TRBJ2-2,NA,NA,TGCGCCAGCAGCCCTTACAGTAACGCGAACACCGGGGAGCTGTTTTTT,CASSPYSNANTGELFF
TRBV5-4,TRBJ1-2,NA,NA,TGTGCCAGCAGCTCCCGAATCGACCTAGGAGGCTGCACCTTC,CASSSRIDLGGCTF
TRBV18,TRBJ1-1,NA,NA,TGTGCCAGCTCACCATCTACCTTGGTGAACACTGAAGCTTTCTTT,CASSPSTLVNTEAFF
TRBV4-1,TRBJ2-7,NA,NA,TGCGCCAGCAGCCAAGATTGGCAGGGCCTTTACGAGCAGTACTTC,CASSQDWQGLYEQYF
TRBV28,TRBJ1-1,NA,NA,TGTGCCAGCAGTTCAACAGGGATCGGAAACACTGAAGCTTTCTTT,CASSSTGIGNTEAFF
TRBV11-2,TRBJ2-1,NA,TRBD2,TGTGCCAGCAGATTAGTCGGGAGGGGGACCAATGAGCAGTTCTTC,CASRLVGRGTNEQFF
TRBV5-6,TRBJ2-4,once,NA,TGTGCCAGCAGCTTGGGGCAGGGAAGATATGGAAACATTCAGTACTTC,CASSLGQGRYGNIQYF
TRBV29-1,TRBJ2-7,NA,TRBD2,TGCAGCGTTGGTAATTGGCGGGAGTCCTACGAGCAGTACTTC,CSVGNWRESYEQYF
TRBV27,TRBJ2-7,NA,NA,TGTGTTTCTGCCCGGGTTCCCTACGAGCAGTACTTC,CVSARVPYEQYF
TRBV27,TRBJ1-1,NA,TRBD1,TGTGCCAGCAGTTTTGGGGGACAGGGGGTTAACACTGAAGCTTTCTTT,CASSFGGQGVNTEAFF
TRBV9,TRBJ2-1,NA,NA,TGTGCCAGCAGCGCCCGGTTAGGCGGGACCCTTGACAATGAGCAGTTCTTC,CASSARLGGTLDNEQFF
TRBV28,TRBJ2-7,once,TRBD2,TGTGCCAGCAGTCGGATCTCTAGCGGGAGCTCCTACGAGCAGTACTTC,CASSRISSGSSYEQYF
TRBV9,TRBJ2-3,NA,TRBD2,TGTGCCAGCAGCTCGGGACTAGCAGCAGATACGCAGTATTTT,CASSSGLAADTQYF